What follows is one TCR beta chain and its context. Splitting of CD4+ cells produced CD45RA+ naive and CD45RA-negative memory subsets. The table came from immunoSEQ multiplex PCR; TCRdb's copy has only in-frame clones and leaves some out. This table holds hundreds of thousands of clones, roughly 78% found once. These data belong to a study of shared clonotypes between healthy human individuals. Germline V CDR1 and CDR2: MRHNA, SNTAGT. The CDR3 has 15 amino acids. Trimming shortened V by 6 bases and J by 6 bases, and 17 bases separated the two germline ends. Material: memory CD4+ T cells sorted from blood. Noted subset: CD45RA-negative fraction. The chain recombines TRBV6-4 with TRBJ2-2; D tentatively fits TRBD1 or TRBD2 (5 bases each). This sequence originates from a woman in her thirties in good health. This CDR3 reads CASSPQGGQAGELFF. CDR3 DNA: TGTGCCAGCAGCCCTCAGGGCGGGCAGGCCGGGGAGCTGTTTTTT.